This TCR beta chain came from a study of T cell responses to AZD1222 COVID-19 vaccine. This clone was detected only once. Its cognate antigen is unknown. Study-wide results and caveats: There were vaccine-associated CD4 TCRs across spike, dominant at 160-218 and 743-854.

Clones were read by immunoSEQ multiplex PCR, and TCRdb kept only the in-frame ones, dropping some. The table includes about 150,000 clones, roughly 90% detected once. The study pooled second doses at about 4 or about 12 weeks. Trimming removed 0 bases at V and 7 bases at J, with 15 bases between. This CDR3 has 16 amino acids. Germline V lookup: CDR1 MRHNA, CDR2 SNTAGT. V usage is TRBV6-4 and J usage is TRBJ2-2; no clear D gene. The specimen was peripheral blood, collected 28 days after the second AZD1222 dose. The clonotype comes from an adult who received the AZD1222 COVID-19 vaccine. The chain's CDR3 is CASSDSRPRPGGELFF. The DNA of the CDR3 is TGTGCCAGCAGTGACTCTCGCCCCCGGCCGGGCGGGGAGCTGTTTTTT.